Listed below are T cell receptor beta chains from one sample, sequenced in a study of T cells after yellow fever vaccination. TCRdb passed the 5' RACE reads through MiXCR, listing each CDR3 protein once. The table shows hundreds of thousands of distinct CDR3 sequences, with about 5% occurring only once. The sample consisted of CD4+ T cells sorted from PBMCs, taken on the day of the yellow fever booster vaccination. Source of these receptors: a young man who received the YFV17D yellow fever vaccine. CDR3s include the opening cysteine and the closing phenylalanine or tryptophan. A D gene is named only where the DNA matches it firmly. The size of a clone is reported for some rows only, either as once, few or many, or as a class for expanded clones.

j_call,d_call,v_call,clone_size,cdr3_nt,cdr3_aa
TRBJ1-3,TRBD1,TRBV18,many,TGTGCCAGCTCACCACGGACAGGGGACGGAAACACCATATATTTT,CASSPRTGDGNTIYF
TRBJ2-5,.,TRBV7-2,many,TGTGCCAGCAGAAGGGCTGCTGGGGAGACCCAGTACTTC,CASRRAAGETQYF
TRBJ1-2,.,TRBV7-9,many,TGTGCCAGCAGCCTCTCATCGGGTGGCTACACCTTC,CASSLSSGGYTF
TRBJ1-2,TRBD1,TRBV6-5,few,TGTGCCAGCAGATCGACAGGGGACTATGGCTACACCTTC,CASRSTGDYGYTF
TRBJ1-1,.,TRBV11-3,.,TGTGCCAGCAGCCCCCCGTCGCTGATTCTCCACACTGAAGCTTTCTTT,CASSPPSLILHTEAFF
TRBJ2-1,.,TRBV5-6,few,TGTGCCAGCAAAGGGCAGGGCGGCGATGAGCAGTTCTTC,CASKGQGGDEQFF
TRBJ2-2,.,TRBV9,many,TGTGCCAGCAGCGTAGCCGGAACCGGGGAGCTGTTTTTT,CASSVAGTGELFF
TRBJ2-3,.,TRBV5-1,many,TGCGCCAGCAGCTTGAGAGGGGCGCAGAGAGATACGCAGTATTTT,CASSLRGAQRDTQYF
TRBJ1-6,TRBD1,TRBV6-5,few,TGTGCCAGCAGCCGGGACAGTGGAAATTCACCCCTCCACTTT,CASSRDSGNSPLHF
TRBJ1-1,.,TRBV7-2,.,TGTGCCAGCAGCTTAGCTCGGTGGAACACTGAAGCTTTCTTT,CASSLARWNTEAFF
TRBJ2-1,TRBD1,TRBV5-5,many,TGTGCCAGCAGCTTGGGGATCGGACAGGGGACCAATGAGCAGTTCTTC,CASSLGIGQGTNEQFF
TRBJ2-2,.,TRBV4-3,few,TGCGCCAGCAGCCAAGCGGGGGGCCATGCCGGGGAGCTGTTTTTT,CASSQAGGHAGELFF
TRBJ2-7,TRBD1,TRBV5-1,many,TGCGCCAGCAGTGCCGGGGGACAGGGTTCGTACGAGCAGTACTTC,CASSAGGQGSYEQYF
TRBJ1-1,.,TRBV5-1,many,TGCGCCAGCAGCTTGGGAACCACAGTGAACACTGAAGCTTTCTTT,CASSLGTTVNTEAFF
TRBJ2-3,TRBD1,TRBV5-1,few,TGCGCCAGCAGCTTGGCCGGACAGGGTACAGATACGCAGTATTTT,CASSLAGQGTDTQYF
TRBJ2-1,.,TRBV12-3/TRBV12-4,many,TGTGCCAGCAGTTTTAATAGGTGGCATGAGCAGTTCTTC,CASSFNRWHEQFF
TRBJ1-5,.,TRBV5-1,few,TGCGCCAGCAGCCCTACGAGCGGAGTAGGTCAGCCCCAGCATTTT,CASSPTSGVGQPQHF
TRBJ1-1,.,TRBV12-3/TRBV12-4,.,TGTGCCAGCGACGTTTCGGGGGAGAACACTGAAGCTTTCTTT,CASDVSGENTEAFF
TRBJ1-5,.,TRBV29-1,.,TGCAGCGTTGGACAGGTGTCTAGGCAGCCCCAGCATTTT,CSVGQVSRQPQHF
TRBJ1-5,TRBD1,TRBV12-3/TRBV12-4,.,TGTGCCAGCAAGGGGGGAAGACAGGGGAATCAGCCCCAGCATTTT,CASKGGRQGNQPQHF
TRBJ1-2,.,TRBV7-9,few,TGTGCCAGCAGCTCGAGTGTGTTTTACTATGGCTACACCTTC,CASSSSVFYYGYTF
TRBJ2-5,.,TRBV7-2,.,TGTGCCAGCAGTCTAAACGGACAGCAAGAGACCCAGTACTTC,CASSLNGQQETQYF
TRBJ2-1,TRBD2,TRBV20-1,many,TGCAGTGCAACGACTAGCGGAGCGAATGAGCAGTTCTTC,CSATTSGANEQFF
TRBJ1-2,TRBD1,TRBV6-2/TRBV6-3,few,TGTGCCAGCAGCCGGACAGGCTCCACTTACACCTTC,CASSRTGSTYTF
TRBJ2-4,.,TRBV20-1,.,TGCAGTTCGAGAGCGGTAGCCAAAAACATTCAGTACTTC,CSSRAVAKNIQYF
TRBJ1-4,.,TRBV7-2,few,TGTGCCAGCACCTCCCGAGGGGGGCAGGAAAAACTGTTTTTT,CASTSRGGQEKLFF
TRBJ1-6,TRBD1,TRBV30,few,TGTGCCCGCGGGGAGACAGGGCTTTCACCCCTCCACTTT,CARGETGLSPLHF
TRBJ1-4,.,TRBV10-3,few,TGTGCCATCAGGGAAGGGAGTAATGAAAAACTGTTTTTT,CAIREGSNEKLFF
TRBJ2-4,.,TRBV7-4,few,TGTGCCAGCAGCTTACAAGCGCTAGCCAAAAACATTCAGTACTTC,CASSLQALAKNIQYF
TRBJ1-1,.,TRBV12-3/TRBV12-4,few,TGTGCCAGCAACGGCGGGGGGAGGACTGAAGCTTTCTTT,CASNGGGRTEAFF
TRBJ2-3,TRBD1,TRBV2,few,TGTGCCAGCAGTGAACGGGACAGGGGGGCCACAGATACGCAGTATTTT,CASSERDRGATDTQYF
TRBJ1-5,.,TRBV27,.,TGTGCCAGCAGTTTACGGTCAGGGACCAATCAGCCCCAGCATTTT,CASSLRSGTNQPQHF
TRBJ1-5,.,TRBV27,.,TGTGCCAGCGGTTGGCAGCCCCTACATCAGCCCCAGCATTTT,CASGWQPLHQPQHF
TRBJ2-3,.,TRBV4-3,many,TGCGCCAGCAGCCAAGATCAGTTTCCAGGCACAGATACGCAGTATTTT,CASSQDQFPGTDTQYF
TRBJ2-1,TRBD2,TRBV7-8,few,TGTGCCAGCAGCTTCGGGACGCGGGGGGAGCAGTTCTTC,CASSFGTRGEQFF
TRBJ1-2,.,TRBV7-2,few,TGTGCCAGCAGCTTATTGGGGTTCTATGGCTACACCTTC,CASSLLGFYGYTF
TRBJ2-7,.,TRBV5-4,.,TGTGCCAGCAGCACTCGGAGCGGGACAGCCTCCTACGAGCAGTACTTC,CASSTRSGTASYEQYF
TRBJ2-7,.,TRBV11-2,.,TGTGCCAGCAGCTGGACCGCGGGGGACAGTCCCTACGAGCAGTACTTC,CASSWTAGDSPYEQYF
TRBJ1-4,.,TRBV6-5,few,TGTGCCAGCAGAGTGACAGCAACTAATGAAAAACTGTTTTTT,CASRVTATNEKLFF
TRBJ2-5,.,TRBV5-8,many,TGTGCCAACGCAATATCTAATTCAGGGGCAGAGACCCAGTACTTC,CANAISNSGAETQYF
TRBJ2-2,TRBD1,TRBV5-1,many,TGCGCCAGCCGGGACAGAGGTACTACCGGGGAGCTGTTTTTT,CASRDRGTTGELFF
TRBJ2-3,.,TRBV19,few,TGTGCCAGTAGCCCTCAGGCCCTCACAGATACGCAGTATTTT,CASSPQALTDTQYF
TRBJ1-2,.,TRBV7-8,.,TGTGCCAGCAGCTTACATGGTGGCGACCAAGTTGGCTACACCTTC,CASSLHGGDQVGYTF
TRBJ2-1,TRBD2,TRBV6-2/TRBV6-3,.,TGTGCCAGCAGTAGGATTAGCGGGTGGAGCTACAATGAGCAGTTCTTC,CASSRISGWSYNEQFF
TRBJ1-4,TRBD1,TRBV20-1,.,TGCAGTGCTAGAGGCTTCCGGGACAGGGCTCAGGAAAAACTGTTTTTT,CSARGFRDRAQEKLFF
TRBJ2-5,.,TRBV7-2,few,TGTGCCAGCAGCCCAGGACACCACCAAGAGACCCAGTACTTC,CASSPGHHQETQYF
TRBJ1-6,TRBD1,TRBV5-1,many,TGCGCCAGCAGCGGAACCGGGACAGGGGGATCACCCCTCCACTTT,CASSGTGTGGSPLHF
TRBJ2-5,.,TRBV6-1,many,TGTGCCAGCAGTGACCCGGGGCAGCAAGAGACCCAGTACTTC,CASSDPGQQETQYF
TRBJ2-1,.,TRBV20-1,many,TGCAGTGCGAGGGAGGTCAGAGCCTACAATGAGCAGTTCTTC,CSAREVRAYNEQFF
TRBJ2-2,.,TRBV7-2,few,TGTGCCAGCACCCCCTTTGGGACAGACTTCGGGAGGATATCGACCGGGGAGCTGTTTTTT,CASTPFGTDFGRISTGELFF
TRBJ1-6,.,TRBV7-2,.,TGTGCCAGCAGCTTATTAGGAGTACGTTCACCCCTCCACTTT,CASSLLGVRSPLHF
TRBJ1-4,.,TRBV7-8,.,TGTGCCAGCAGCCTAGGTGGGCGCGGCGCTGAAAAACTGTTTTTT,CASSLGGRGAEKLFF
TRBJ2-3,TRBD1,TRBV12-3/TRBV12-4,.,TGTGCCAGCAGTCCCCAGGGGGTTAGCACAGATACGCAGTATTTT,CASSPQGVSTDTQYF
TRBJ2-5,TRBD2,TRBV20-1,few,TGCAGTGCCCCCCGGGGGGGAGTACAAGAGACCCAGTACTTC,CSAPRGGVQETQYF
TRBJ2-7,TRBD1,TRBV12-3/TRBV12-4,.,TGTGCCAGCAGAGCGGGACAGGGTCCCGAGCAGTACTTC,CASRAGQGPEQYF
TRBJ2-5,TRBD1,TRBV20-1,few,TGCAGTGCTAGCCCCGGGACAGGGGTTCAAGAGACCCAGTACTTC,CSASPGTGVQETQYF
TRBJ2-6,TRBD1,TRBV11-3,.,TGTGCCAGCAGCTTATGGGACAGAGATGCTCGGGATGGGGCCAACGTCCTGACTTTC,CASSLWDRDARDGANVLTF
TRBJ2-5,.,TRBV5-1,few,TGCGCCAGCAGCTTGGGGGGGGTAACTGTACAAGAGACCCAGTACTTC,CASSLGGVTVQETQYF
TRBJ1-1,TRBD1,TRBV29-1,.,TGCAGCGTTGAATCAGGGGGCACTGAAGCTTTCTTT,CSVESGGTEAFF